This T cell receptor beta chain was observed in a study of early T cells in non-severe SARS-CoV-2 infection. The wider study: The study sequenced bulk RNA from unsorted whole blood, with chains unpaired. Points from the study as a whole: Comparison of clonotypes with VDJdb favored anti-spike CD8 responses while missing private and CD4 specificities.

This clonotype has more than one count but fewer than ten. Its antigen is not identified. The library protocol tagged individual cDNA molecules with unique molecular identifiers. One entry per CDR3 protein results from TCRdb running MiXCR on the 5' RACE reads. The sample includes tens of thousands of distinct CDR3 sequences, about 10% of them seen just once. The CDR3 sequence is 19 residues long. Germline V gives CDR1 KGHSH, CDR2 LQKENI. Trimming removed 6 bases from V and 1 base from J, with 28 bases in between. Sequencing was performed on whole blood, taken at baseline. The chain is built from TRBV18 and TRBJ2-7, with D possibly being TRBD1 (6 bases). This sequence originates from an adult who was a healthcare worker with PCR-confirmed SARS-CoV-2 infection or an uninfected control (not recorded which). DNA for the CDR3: TGTGCCAGCTCCCCTAGGGCCCCAATTCCGGGACACCAATCCTACGAGCAGTACTTC. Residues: CASSPRAPIPGHQSYEQYF.